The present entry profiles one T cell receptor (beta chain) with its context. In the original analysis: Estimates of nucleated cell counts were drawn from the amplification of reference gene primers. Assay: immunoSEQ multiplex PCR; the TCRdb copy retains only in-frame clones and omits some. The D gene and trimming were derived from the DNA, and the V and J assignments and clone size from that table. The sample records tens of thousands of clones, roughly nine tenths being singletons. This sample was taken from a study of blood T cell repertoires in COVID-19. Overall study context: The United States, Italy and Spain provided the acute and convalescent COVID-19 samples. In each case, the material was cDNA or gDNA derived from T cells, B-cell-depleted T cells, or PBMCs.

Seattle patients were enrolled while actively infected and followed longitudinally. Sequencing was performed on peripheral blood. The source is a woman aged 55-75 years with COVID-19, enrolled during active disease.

CDR3 residues: CASSQAHDRFQGTSSYEQYF. In DNA, the CDR3 is TGCGCCAGCAGCCAAGCTCATGATAGATTCCAGGGGACTAGCAGCTACGAGCAGTACTTC. This chain links TRBV4-3 with TRBJ2-7, with 9 bases lining up with TRBD2. From germline, CDR1 is LGHNA and CDR2 YSLEER. The CDR3 runs to 20 residues. Trimming at V came to 1 base and at J to 3 bases, leaving 19 bases not matched to a gene.